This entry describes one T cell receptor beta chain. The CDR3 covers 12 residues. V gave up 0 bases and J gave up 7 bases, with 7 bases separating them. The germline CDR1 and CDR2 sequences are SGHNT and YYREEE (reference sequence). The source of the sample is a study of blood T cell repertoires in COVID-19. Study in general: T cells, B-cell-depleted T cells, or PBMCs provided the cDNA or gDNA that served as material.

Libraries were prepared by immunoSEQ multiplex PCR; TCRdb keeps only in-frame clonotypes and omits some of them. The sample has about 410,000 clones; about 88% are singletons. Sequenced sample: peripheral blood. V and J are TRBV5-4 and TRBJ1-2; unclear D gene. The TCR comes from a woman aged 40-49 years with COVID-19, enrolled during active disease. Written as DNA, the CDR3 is TGTGCCAGCAGCTTGGTGGAGGGTGGCTACACCTTC. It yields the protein CASSLVEGGYTF.